Shown below are 20 T cell receptor beta chains from a single sample sequenced in a study of T cell repertoires in cytomegalovirus infection. A single record per CDR3 protein comes from TCRdb applying MiXCR to the reads. The sample has roughly 240,000 distinct CDR3 sequences, 6% to 8% seen once; the top ten hold about 6%. The sequenced sample consisted of PBMCs. Source of these receptors: a human donor in good health (CMV status not recorded). Some clones in this sample may be carry-over from other donors' samples.

J is TRBJ2-7 and V is TRBV20-1; 13 bases match TRBD2. This CDR3 comprises 15 residues. Trimming removed 2 bases from V and 7 bases from J; junction bases left unmatched: 8. CDR1 is DFQATT and CDR2 is SNEGSKA in the germline V gene (reference sequence). CDR3 in amino acids: CSARKLAGGFGEQYF. CDR3 DNA sequence: TGCAGTGCTAGAAAACTAGCGGGGGGGTTCGGGGAGCAGTACTTC.

This clonotype was recorded many times. This chain links TRBV20-1 with TRBJ1-5; D is ambiguous. Trimming shortened V by 2 bases and J by 5 bases, and 19 bases separated the two germline ends. Looked up from germline, CDR1 is DFQATT and CDR2 is SNEGSKA (reference sequence). This CDR3 is 16 amino acids long. DNA for the CDR3: TGCAGTGCTAGATCCCCCCTGGAGGCTCCAGATCAGCCCCAGCATTTT. Its protein is CSARSPLEAPDQPQHF.

There are many counts of this clonotype. The chain links TRBV28 to TRBJ1-2, with D possibly matching TRBD1 (6 bases). This CDR3 comprises 11 residues. Trimming removed 6 bases from V and 8 bases from J, with 10 bases in between. CDR1 and CDR2 from the germline V gene are MDHEN and SYDVKM. The CDR3 nucleotides read TGTGCCAGCAGGGACAGCTTCGGCTACACCTTC. Protein: CASRDSFGYTF.

At least ten counts were recorded for this clonotype. The V gene is TRBV2, the J gene TRBJ1-5; D remains unclear. V was clipped by 3 bases and J by 5 bases, with 5 bases between them. The CDR3 runs to 12 residues. Germline-derived CDR1 and CDR2 are SNHLY and FYNNEI. As DNA, the CDR3 is TGTGCCAGCAGTGACACCTATCAGCCCCAGCATTTT. It translates to CASSDTYQPQHF.

In its sample, this clonotype was seen many times. The V call is TRBV7-2, the J call TRBJ1-1; 10 bases map to TRBD1. CDR3 length equals 13 residues. V gave up 4 bases and J gave up 8 bases; unmatched junction bases: 4. Germline CDR1 reads SGHTA; CDR2 reads FQGNSA. DNA of the CDR3: TGTGCCAGCAGCTCAGACAGGGGGCAGGAAGCTTTCTTT. Its protein product is CASSSDRGQEAFF.

This clonotype was observed many times. The chain uses TRBV20-1 and TRBJ1-5; 7 nucleotides agree with TRBD1. This CDR3 region has 14 residues. The germline V gene encodes CDR1 DFQATT and CDR2 SNEGSKA (reference sequence). J was trimmed by 3 bases and V by 6 bases; bases with no gene match: 8. This chain's CDR3 is CSAKGGADNQPQHF. The DNA of the CDR3 is TGCAGTGCCAAAGGGGGCGCCGACAATCAGCCCCAGCATTTT.

This clonotype occurred many times. The V and J genes are TRBV7-2 and TRBJ1-1; D gene ambiguous. Trimming removed 1 base at V and 0 bases at J, with 9 bases between. Germline V gives CDR1 SGHTA, CDR2 FQGNSA. This CDR3 has 15 amino acids. The DNA of the CDR3 is TGTGCCAGCAGCTTAGTTCCGGGTTTGAACACTGAAGCTTTCTTT. Its protein product is CASSLVPGLNTEAFF.

This clonotype came up many times. The chain carries TRBV6-2 or TRBV6-3 and TRBJ2-7, with 8 bases fitting TRBD2. Germline assignment: CDR1 MNHEY and CDR2 SVGEGT. This CDR3 region has 15 residues. The trim removed 2 bases at V and 4 bases at J, leaving 7 bases unmatched. The CDR3 nucleotides are TGTGCCAGCAGTTACAGGCGGGGGGATCCTTACGAGCAGTACTTC. Residues: CASSYRRGDPYEQYF.

This clonotype was seen repeatedly, ten times or more. The rearrangement joins TRBV12-3 or TRBV12-4 to TRBJ2-4, with 7 bases lining up with TRBD1. Trimming cost V 3 bases and J 7 bases; bases outside gene matches: 6. CDR3 size: 14 residues. CDR3 DNA: TGTGCCAGCAGTTTGATGACAGGGAGTAACATTCAGTACTTC. Protein sequence: CASSLMTGSNIQYF.

At least ten counts were recorded for this clonotype. This chain links TRBV7-2 with TRBJ2-3; D may be TRBD1 (6 bases). Trimming pared 4 bases from V and 3 bases from J, leaving 11 bases between. CDR1 SGHTA and CDR2 FQGNSA come from the germline V gene. The CDR3 is made up of 14 amino acids. The CDR3 nucleotides are TGTGCCAGCAGCTCCGCCACAGGGACAGATACGCAGTATTTT. Its protein product is CASSSATGTDTQYF.

This clonotype was observed many times. The chain employs TRBV7-9 and TRBJ1-4; D not certain. From germline, CDR1 is SEHNR and CDR2 FQNEAQ (reference sequence). Trimming left V 5 bases short and J 0 bases short, with 13 bases between. This CDR3 region has 16 residues. DNA of the CDR3: TGTGCCAGCAGCCGTAGGACGATTGCAACTAATGAAAAACTGTTTTTT. It encodes CASSRRTIATNEKLFF.

This clonotype was counted many times. The chain carries TRBV6-2 or TRBV6-3 and TRBJ1-5; 12 nucleotides match TRBD1. Germline V gives CDR1 MNHEY, CDR2 SVGEGT. After removal of 2 bases from V and 5 bases from J, the junction contained 7 bases not matched to a gene. CDR3 length: 17 residues. This CDR3 reads CASSYLPGQGADQPQHF. As DNA, the CDR3 is TGTGCCAGCAGTTACCTGCCGGGACAGGGGGCTGATCAGCCCCAGCATTTT.

This clonotype was counted many times. The chain is built from TRBV29-1 and TRBJ2-3, with 9 bases identical to TRBD1. Germline V gene sequence: CDR1 SQVTM, CDR2 ANQGSEA. Trimming took 6 bases from V and 1 from J; bases not matched to a gene: 5. CDR3 size: 14 residues. CDR3 DNA: TGCAGCGTGGACCGGGACAGGGGCACAGATACGCAGTATTTT. Amino acids: CSVDRDRGTDTQYF.

There are many counts of this clonotype. The V gene is TRBV20-1, the J gene TRBJ1-1; perhaps TRBD1 as D (6 bases). This CDR3 is 12 amino acids long. Germline CDR1 is DFQATT and CDR2 is SNEGSKA (reference sequence). V gave up 7 bases and J gave up 6 bases, with 15 bases separating them. As DNA, the CDR3 is TGCAGTGGGAACAGGGTTGGCGCTGAAGCTTTCTTT. It encodes CSGNRVGAEAFF.

This clonotype showed up many times. The gene calls are TRBV19 and TRBJ2-1; TRBD2 might be the D (7 bases). Deletions cut 8 bases from V and 6 bases from J, with 11 bases between. Germline CDR1 reads LNHDA; CDR2 reads SQIVND (reference sequence). The CDR3 totals 12 residues. The CDR3 sequence: CASRGAFNEQFF. The DNA for the CDR3 is TGTGCCAGTCGGGGGGCGTTCAATGAGCAGTTCTTC.

This clonotype was detected a few times. The chain is built from TRBV7-9 and TRBJ1-6; D is perhaps TRBD1 (5 bases). Per germline, CDR1 SEHNR and CDR2 FQNEAQ (reference sequence). The CDR3 has 15 residues. V shed 5 bases and J shed 7 bases, with 15 bases lying between them. The CDR3 loop reads CASSPARGQNSPLHF. DNA of the CDR3: TGTGCCAGCAGCCCCGCACGGGGCCAGAATTCACCCCTCCACTTT.

This clonotype has a count of ten or more. The genes are TRBV6-2 or TRBV6-3 and TRBJ2-7; 12 bases map to TRBD2. V shed 2 bases and J 2 bases; nucleotides not matched to a gene: 7. Per germline, CDR1 MNHEY and CDR2 SVGEGT. CDR3 size: 17 residues. CDR3 in amino acids: CASSYPNGLAGTYEQYF. The CDR3 nucleotides are TGTGCCAGCAGTTACCCCAACGGACTAGCGGGGACCTACGAGCAGTACTTC.

This clonotype was counted ten times or more. The chain is built from TRBV20-1 and TRBJ1-1, with TRBD1 as a possible D gene (6 bases). V was trimmed by 6 bases and J by 4 bases, leaving 18 bases between them. There are 14 residues in the CDR3. Germline CDR1 reads DFQATT; CDR2 reads SNEGSKA (reference sequence). The DNA for the CDR3 is TGCAGTGCGGGCAGGGGTTTCGTGAGCACTGAAGCTTTCTTT. This gives the protein CSAGRGFVSTEAFF.

This clonotype was observed at least ten times. The chain is built from TRBV19 and TRBJ2-1, with TRBD2 identical over 7 bases. Germline V gene data show CDR1 as LNHDA and CDR2 as SQIVND (reference sequence). The V segment lost 6 bases and the J segment 9 bases; nucleotides outside the gene matches: 8. The CDR3 is made up of 13 amino acids. CDR3 DNA: TGTGCCAGTAGGAGCGGGGCCGGGGGTGAGCAGTTCTTC. Residues: CASRSGAGGEQFF. The full variable domain, rest sourced from reference TRBV19 and TRBJ2-1, is DGGITQSPKYLFRKEGQNVTLSCEQNLNHDAMYWYRQDPGQGLRLIYYSQIVNDFQKGDIAEGYSVSREKKESFPLTVTSAQKNPTAFYLCASRSGAGGEQFFGPGTRLTVL.

This clonotype was recorded many times. This chain joins TRBV6-5 and TRBJ1-6; D might be TRBD1 (6 bases). The CDR3 spans 19 residues. V gave up 0 bases and J gave up 7 bases, with 22 bases separating them. The germline V gene has CDR1 MNHEY and CDR2 SVGAGI. The CDR3 loop reads CASSYSIWGHQGRNSPLHF. In nucleotides, the CDR3 is TGTGCCAGCAGTTACTCGATATGGGGGCATCAGGGTCGAAATTCACCCCTCCACTTT.